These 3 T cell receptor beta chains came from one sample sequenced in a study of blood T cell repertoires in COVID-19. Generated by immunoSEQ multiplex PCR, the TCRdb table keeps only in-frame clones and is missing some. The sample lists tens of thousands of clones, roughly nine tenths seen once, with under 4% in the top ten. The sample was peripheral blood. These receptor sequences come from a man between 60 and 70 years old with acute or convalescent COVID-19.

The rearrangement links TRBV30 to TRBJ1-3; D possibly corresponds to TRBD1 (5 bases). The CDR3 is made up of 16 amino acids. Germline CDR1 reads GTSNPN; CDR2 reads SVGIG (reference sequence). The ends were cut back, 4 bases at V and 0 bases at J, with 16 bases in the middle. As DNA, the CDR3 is TGTGCCTGGATGTCTTTGGGAACAGGCTCTGGAAACACCATATATTTT. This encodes CAWMSLGTGSGNTIYF.

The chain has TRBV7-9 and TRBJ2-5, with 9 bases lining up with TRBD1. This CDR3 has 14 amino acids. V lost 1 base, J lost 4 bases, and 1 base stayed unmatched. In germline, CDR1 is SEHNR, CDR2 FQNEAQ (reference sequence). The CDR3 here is CASSLDRGRETQYF. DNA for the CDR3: TGTGCCAGCAGCTTAGACAGGGGGCGAGAGACCCAGTACTTC.

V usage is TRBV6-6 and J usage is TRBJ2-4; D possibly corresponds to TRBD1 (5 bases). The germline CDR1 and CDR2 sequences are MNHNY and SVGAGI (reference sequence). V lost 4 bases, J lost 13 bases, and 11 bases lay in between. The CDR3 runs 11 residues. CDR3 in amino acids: CASSSLQEQYF. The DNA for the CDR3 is TGTGCCAGCAGTTCCTTACAGGAACAGTACTTC.